This TCR beta chain was retrieved from a study of blood T cell repertoires in COVID-19. Trimming took 5 bases from V and 1 from J, leaving 6 bases between them. This CDR3 is 12 amino acids long. The germline V gene encodes CDR1 MNHNY and CDR2 SVGAGI (reference sequence). Here immunoSEQ multiplex PCR was the method, and the copy in TCRdb shows in-frame clones only, minus some. The repertoire holds over 200,000 clones, with around 84% as singletons. Sequencing used peripheral blood. The chain couples TRBV6-6 to TRBJ2-7; D perhaps matches TRBD2 (5 bases). The receptor was isolated from an elderly woman with active or convalescent COVID-19. The CDR3 nucleotides are TGTGCCAGCAGTCCGGGGTCCTACGAGCAGTACTTC. Amino acid sequence: CASSPGSYEQYF.